Sequencing of this T cell receptor (beta chain) was carried out in a study of T cells in Graves' hyperthyroidism and ophthalmopathy. As for the study in general: Initial diagnosis, before any treatment, was when peripheral blood was collected.

Researchers amplified the TCR beta CDR3 regions from RNA transcripts. The HTBI primer set drove a first-round RT-PCR of the TCR CDR3. TCRdb reprocessed the multiplex PCR reads with MiXCR, giving one entry per CDR3 protein. The sample lists some 580,000 distinct CDR3 sequences; 16% were seen once. Germline CDR1 reads ENHRY; CDR2 reads SYGVKD. V was pared by 10 bases and J by 2 bases, with 4 bases of the junction left unmatched. CDR3 size: 13 residues. Whole-study findings and limits: Blood also showed most of the thyroid clonotypes that were expanded above 0.001. The model foresaw ophthalmopathy a median around seven months prior to onset.

Details on this clonotype: Its antigen is currently unknown.

Approximately 10 ml of fresh peripheral blood supplied the PBMCs. The sequencing sample was made of blood. This clonotype originated in a woman in her thirties or forties with Graves' ophthalmopathy. The V gene is TRBV10-3, the J gene TRBJ2-7; 11 bases line up with TRBD2. The CDR3 region is CATGTSGPYEQYF. In DNA form, the CDR3 reads TGTGCCACCGGGACTAGCGGCCCCTACGAGCAGTACTTC.